The 16 T cell receptor beta chains presented below share a single source sample, sequenced in a study of cytomegalovirus exposure and HLA in healthy donors (dated by TCRdb to about 2017). The library relied on the immunoSEQ multiplex PCR assay. TCRdb stores this immuneACCESS table with in-frame sequences only. Part of the clones is absent; in the studies checked, under half of the shortfall reflects unresolved V genes, and no reason is known for the rest. Here the sample has 150,000 to 200,000 clones; roughly 90% occur a single time. About a tenth of the sample lies in the top ten. Sequences were obtained from PBMCs. These receptors originate from a young woman in good health and CMV-seropositive.

The gene calls are TRBV10-1 and TRBJ2-1; the D gene is possibly TRBD2 (6 bases). The germline CDR1 and CDR2 sequences are WNHNN and SYGVQD (reference sequence). This CDR3 is 15 amino acids long. The V end lost 3 bases, the J end lost 6 bases, and 15 bases lay between the germline ends. Written as DNA, the CDR3 is TGCGCCAGCAGTGATCAGGTAGCGGAAACCAATGAGCAGTTCTTC. Residues: CASSDQVAETNEQFF.

The gene calls are TRBV5-4 and TRBJ2-4; possibly TRBD2 for D (6 bases). Trimming took 5 bases from V and 0 from J, leaving 15 bases between them. The CDR3 is 16 amino acids. Per the germline V gene, CDR1 is SGHNT and CDR2 is YYREEE (reference sequence). CDR3 coding DNA: TGTGCCAGCAGTTTATGGGGACTGGGAGCCAAAAACATTCAGTACTTC. Its translation is CASSLWGLGAKNIQYF. The variable domain in full, with the rest retrieved from reference TRBV5-4 and TRBJ2-4, is ETGVTQSPTHLIKTRGQQVTLRCSSQSGHNTVSWYQQALGQGPQFIFQYYREEENGRGNFPPRFSGLQFPNYSSELNVNALELDDSALYLCASSLWGLGAKNIQYFGAGTRLSVL.

This clone was seen just once. The V and J genes are TRBV9 and TRBJ2-4, with D maybe TRBD2 (5 bases). V lost 4 bases to trimming and J lost 2 bases, with 13 bases between them. CDR3 size: 15 residues. Germline loops: CDR1 SGDLS, CDR2 YYNGEE. The CDR3 nucleotides are TGTGCCAGCAGCCCATATAGAGGGTCCAAAAACATTCAGTACTTC. Its protein is CASSPYRGSKNIQYF.

This sequence joins TRBV9 and TRBJ2-7, with 7 bases lining up with TRBD2. Per germline, CDR1 SGDLS and CDR2 YYNGEE. The CDR3 sequence is 14 residues long. With 3 bases clipped from V and 3 bases from J, the junction kept 6 bases outside the gene matches. The CDR3 here is CASSALRESYEQYF. In nucleotides, the CDR3 is TGTGCCAGCAGCGCCCTGCGGGAGAGCTACGAGCAGTACTTC.

Only one count was recorded for this clone. J is TRBJ2-1 and V is TRBV5-1; D is perhaps TRBD1 (5 bases). Germline lookup yields CDR1 SGHRS and CDR2 YFSETQ. The CDR3 is made up of 13 amino acids. V lost 2 bases, J lost 6 bases, and 9 bases lay in between. This CDR3 reads CASSLQAANEQFF. The CDR3 DNA reads as TGCGCCAGCAGCTTACAGGCTGCCAATGAGCAGTTCTTC. The whole variable domain, filled in from reference TRBV5-1 and TRBJ2-1, reads KAGVTQTPRYLIKTRGQQVTLSCSPISGHRSVSWYQQTPGQGLQFLFEYFSETQRNKGNFPGRFSGRQFSNSRSEMNVSTLELGDSALYLCASSLQAANEQFFGPGTRLTVL.

The chain couples TRBV10-1 to TRBJ2-2; 9 nucleotides match TRBD2. CDR1 is WNHNN and CDR2 is SYGVQD in the germline V gene (reference sequence). The trim removed 3 bases at V and 3 bases at J, leaving 8 bases unmatched. There are 17 residues in the CDR3. The CDR3 DNA sequence: TGCGCCAGCAGTGAATTGGGGGTAGCGGGAGACACCGGGGAGCTGTTTTTT. Residues: CASSELGVAGDTGELFF.

This chain joins TRBV19 and TRBJ2-3, with 15 bases lining up with TRBD2. This CDR3 region has 18 residues. V was pared by 3 bases and J by 2 bases, with 6 bases of the junction left unmatched. Germline-derived CDR1 and CDR2 are LNHDA and SQIVND (reference sequence). CDR3 sequence: CASSIGLAGGRDTDTQYF. In nucleotides, the CDR3 is TGTGCCAGTAGTATTGGACTAGCGGGAGGGCGAGACACAGATACGCAGTATTTT.

Details on this clone: Other DNA sequences in the sample encode the same CDR3. V is TRBV6-1 and J is TRBJ2-7; D unclear. The V gene's germline CDR1 is MNHNS and CDR2 SASEGT. The CDR3 has 14 residues. Trimming left V 0 bases short and J 2 bases short, with 8 bases between. CDR3 sequence: CASSEAPRTYEQYF. For the CDR3, the DNA is TGTGCCAGCAGTGAAGCTCCGCGTACCTACGAGCAGTACTTC.

Note on this clone: One end of the junction does not line up with germline, which may come from a read error. The chain joins TRBV27 to TRBJ2-4, with TRBD1 identical over 8 bases. The germline gives CDR1 MNHEY, CDR2 SMNVEV (reference sequence). This CDR3 contains 10 residues. The CDR3 loop reads CASRWDRRNF. The CDR3 nucleotides read TGTGCCAGCAGGTGGGACAGGAGGAACTTC.

The V gene is TRBV30, the J gene TRBJ2-1, with 7 positions matching TRBD1. After removal of 4 bases from V and 4 bases from J, the junction contained 7 bases not matched to a gene. The CDR3 contains 14 residues. CDR1 is GTSNPN and CDR2 is SVGIG in the germline V gene (reference sequence). CDR3 coding DNA: TGTGCCTGGAACCGGGACAGCAGTTACAATGAGCAGTTCTTC. This translates into CAWNRDSSYNEQFF.

The chain has TRBV7-2 and TRBJ2-5; maybe TRBD2 (5 bases). The CDR3 is made up of 14 amino acids. Germline V gene lookup returns CDR1 SGHTA and CDR2 FQGNSA. The V gene lost 7 bases and the J gene lost 8 bases, with 20 bases spanning the gap. Written as DNA, the CDR3 is TGTGCCAGCACCCTATCCGAAAGCGGAGGCACCCAGTACTTC. Amino acid sequence: CASTLSESGGTQYF.

This clone was observed a few times. This chain uses TRBV5-1 with TRBJ2-7, with D possibly matching TRBD1 (7 bases). The CDR3 contains 13 residues. Germline V lookup: CDR1 SGHRS, CDR2 YFSETQ. Trimming took off 10 bases at V and 5 bases at J, with 19 bases between the two ends. CDR3 loop: CASQGARGDEQYF. DNA of the CDR3: TGCGCCTCCCAGGGTGCCAGGGGGGACGAGCAGTACTTC.

This chain joins TRBV6-5 and TRBJ2-3; 9 bases fit TRBD1. This CDR3 is 15 amino acids long. Germline-derived CDR1 and CDR2 are MNHEY and SVGAGI. With V trimmed by 2 bases and J by 2 bases, 2 bases remained unmatched. CDR3 sequence reads: CASSYGQGHTDTQYF. In DNA form, the CDR3 reads TGTGCCAGCAGTTACGGACAGGGGCACACAGATACGCAGTATTTT.

The rearrangement uses TRBV12-5 and TRBJ2-5; TRBD2 aligns across 8 bases. This CDR3 contains 18 residues. Germline values: CDR1 LGHNT, CDR2 FRNRAP. J gave up 5 bases and V 0 bases, and 14 bases lay outside the gene matches. The CDR3, as DNA: TGTGCTAGTGGTTTGGTACGGGGGGGGCTAGCGACGGCCGAGACCCAGTACTTC. This codes for CASGLVRGGLATAETQYF.

The chain employs TRBV2 and TRBJ1-2; the D is unclear. Germline assignment: CDR1 SNHLY and CDR2 FYNNEI. The length of the CDR3 is 15 residues. The V gene lost 2 bases and the J gene lost 4 bases, with 14 bases spanning the gap. CDR3 protein: CASSETVSGTYGYTF. For the CDR3, the DNA is TGTGCCAGCAGTGAAACCGTGTCAGGAACCTATGGCTACACCTTC.

This clone was picked up one time. The chain has TRBV12-5 and TRBJ1-1; D unclear. V was trimmed by 0 bases and J by 8 bases, leaving 4 bases between them. The CDR3 extends over 11 amino acids. The V gene's germline CDR1 is LGHNT and CDR2 FRNRAP. CDR3 DNA: TGTGCTAGTGGTTTGGTAACAGAAGCTTTCTTT. Encoded protein: CASGLVTEAFF.